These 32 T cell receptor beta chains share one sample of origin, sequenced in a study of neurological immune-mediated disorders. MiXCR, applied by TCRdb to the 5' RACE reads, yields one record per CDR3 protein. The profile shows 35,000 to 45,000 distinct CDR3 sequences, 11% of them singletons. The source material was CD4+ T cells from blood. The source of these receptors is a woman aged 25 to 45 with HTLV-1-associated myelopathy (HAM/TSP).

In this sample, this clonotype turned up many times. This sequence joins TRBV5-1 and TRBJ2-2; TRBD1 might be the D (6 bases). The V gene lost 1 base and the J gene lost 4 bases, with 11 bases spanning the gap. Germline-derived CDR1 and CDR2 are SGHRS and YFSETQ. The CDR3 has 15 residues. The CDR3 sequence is CASSLIWGRTGELFF. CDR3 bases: TGCGCCAGCAGCTTGATCTGGGGGCGCACCGGGGAGCTGTTTTTT.

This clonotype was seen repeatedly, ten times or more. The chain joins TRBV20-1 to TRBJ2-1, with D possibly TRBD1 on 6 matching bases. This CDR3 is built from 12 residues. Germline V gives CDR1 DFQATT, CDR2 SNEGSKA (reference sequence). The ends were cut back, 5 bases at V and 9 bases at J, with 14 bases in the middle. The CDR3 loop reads CSAPRQGPEQFF. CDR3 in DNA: TGCAGTGCTCCAAGGCAGGGGCCTGAGCAGTTCTTC.

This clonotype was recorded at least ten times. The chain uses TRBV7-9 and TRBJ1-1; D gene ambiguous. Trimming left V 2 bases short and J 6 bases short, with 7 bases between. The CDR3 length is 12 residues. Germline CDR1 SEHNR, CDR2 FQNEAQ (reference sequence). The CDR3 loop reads CASSLPISEAFF. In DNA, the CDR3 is TGTGCCAGCAGCTTACCTATATCTGAAGCTTTCTTT.

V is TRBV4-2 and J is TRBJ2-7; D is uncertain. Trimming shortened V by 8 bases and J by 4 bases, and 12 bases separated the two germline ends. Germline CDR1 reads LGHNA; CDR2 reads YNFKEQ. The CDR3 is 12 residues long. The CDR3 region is CASGASRYEQYF. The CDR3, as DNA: TGTGCCAGCGGTGCCTCGCGGTACGAGCAGTACTTC.

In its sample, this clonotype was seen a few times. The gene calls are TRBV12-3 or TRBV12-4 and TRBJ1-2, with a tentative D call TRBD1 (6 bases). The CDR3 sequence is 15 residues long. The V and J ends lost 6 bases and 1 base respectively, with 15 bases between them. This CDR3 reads CASSQEGTFNYGYTF. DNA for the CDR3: TGTGCCAGCAGCCAAGAGGGGACATTTAACTATGGCTACACCTTC.

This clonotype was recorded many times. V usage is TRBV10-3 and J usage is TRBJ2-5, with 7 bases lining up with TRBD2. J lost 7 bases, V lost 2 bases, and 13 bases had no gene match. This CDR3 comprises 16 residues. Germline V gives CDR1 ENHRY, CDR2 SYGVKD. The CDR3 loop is CAISEPLERGVGTQYF. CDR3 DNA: TGTGCCATCAGTGAGCCCCTGGAGCGGGGAGTGGGGACCCAGTACTTC.

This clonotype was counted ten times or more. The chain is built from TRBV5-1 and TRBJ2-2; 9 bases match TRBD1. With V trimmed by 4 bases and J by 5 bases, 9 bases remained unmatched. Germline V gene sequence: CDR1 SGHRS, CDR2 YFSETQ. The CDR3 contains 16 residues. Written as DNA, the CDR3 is TGCGCCAGCAGCCTGGCCCGGACAGGGGCTACCGGGGAGCTGTTTTTT. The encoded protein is CASSLARTGATGELFF.

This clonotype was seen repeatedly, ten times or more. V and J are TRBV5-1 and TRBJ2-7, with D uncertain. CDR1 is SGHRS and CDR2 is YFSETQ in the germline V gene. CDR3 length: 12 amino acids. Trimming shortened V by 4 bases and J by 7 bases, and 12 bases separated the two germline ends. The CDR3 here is CASSHESTEQYF. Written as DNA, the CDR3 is TGCGCCAGCAGCCACGAAAGCACAGAGCAGTACTTC.

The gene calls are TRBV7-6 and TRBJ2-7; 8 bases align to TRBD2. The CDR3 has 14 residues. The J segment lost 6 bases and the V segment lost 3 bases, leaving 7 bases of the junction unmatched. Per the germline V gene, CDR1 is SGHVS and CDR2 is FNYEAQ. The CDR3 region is CASSFGGGRSEQYF. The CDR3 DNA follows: TGTGCCAGCAGCTTTGGCGGGGGGAGATCCGAGCAGTACTTC.

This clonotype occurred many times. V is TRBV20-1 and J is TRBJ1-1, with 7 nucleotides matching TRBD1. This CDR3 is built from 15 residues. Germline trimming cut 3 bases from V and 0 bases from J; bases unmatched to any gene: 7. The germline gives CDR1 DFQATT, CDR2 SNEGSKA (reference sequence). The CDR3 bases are TGCAGTGCTAGTCGGGACAGAATCATGAACACTGAAGCTTTCTTT. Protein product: CSASRDRIMNTEAFF.

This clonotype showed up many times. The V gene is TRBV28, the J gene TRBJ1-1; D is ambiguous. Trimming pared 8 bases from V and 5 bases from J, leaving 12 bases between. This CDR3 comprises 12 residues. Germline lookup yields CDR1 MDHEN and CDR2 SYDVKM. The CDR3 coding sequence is TGTGCCAGCTCACAGATTAGTACTGAAGCTTTCTTT. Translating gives CASSQISTEAFF.

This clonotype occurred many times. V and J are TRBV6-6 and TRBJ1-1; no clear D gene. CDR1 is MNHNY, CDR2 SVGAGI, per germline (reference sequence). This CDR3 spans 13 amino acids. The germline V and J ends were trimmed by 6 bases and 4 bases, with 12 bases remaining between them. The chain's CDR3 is CASRPYSGTEAFF. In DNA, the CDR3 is TGTGCCAGCAGACCTTACTCTGGCACTGAAGCTTTCTTT.

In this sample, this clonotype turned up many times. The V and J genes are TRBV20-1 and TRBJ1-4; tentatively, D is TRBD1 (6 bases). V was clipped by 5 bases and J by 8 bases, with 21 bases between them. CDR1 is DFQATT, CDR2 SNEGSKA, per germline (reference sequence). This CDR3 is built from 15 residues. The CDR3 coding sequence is TGCAGTGCTGAGAGGACAGCCCCGAGGGGGGAAAAACTGTTTTTT. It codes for CSAERTAPRGEKLFF.

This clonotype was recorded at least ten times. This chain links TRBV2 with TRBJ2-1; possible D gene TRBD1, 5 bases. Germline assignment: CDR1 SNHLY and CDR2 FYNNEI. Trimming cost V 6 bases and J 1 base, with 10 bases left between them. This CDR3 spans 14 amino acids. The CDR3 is CASRNQGSYNEQFF. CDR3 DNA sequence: TGTGCCAGCAGGAACCAGGGTTCCTACAATGAGCAGTTCTTC. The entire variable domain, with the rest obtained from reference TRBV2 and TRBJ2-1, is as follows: EPEVTQTPSHQVTQMGQEVILRCVPISNHLYFYWYRQILGQKVEFLVSFYNNEISEKSEIFDDQFSVERPDGSNFTLKIRSTKLEDSAMYFCASRNQGSYNEQFFGPGTRLTVL.

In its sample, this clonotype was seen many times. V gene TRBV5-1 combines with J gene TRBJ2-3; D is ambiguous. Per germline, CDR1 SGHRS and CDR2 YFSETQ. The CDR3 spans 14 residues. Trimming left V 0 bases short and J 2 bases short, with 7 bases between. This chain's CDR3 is CASSLAASTDTQYF. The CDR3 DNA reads TGCGCCAGCAGCTTGGCCGCCTCCACAGATACGCAGTATTTT.

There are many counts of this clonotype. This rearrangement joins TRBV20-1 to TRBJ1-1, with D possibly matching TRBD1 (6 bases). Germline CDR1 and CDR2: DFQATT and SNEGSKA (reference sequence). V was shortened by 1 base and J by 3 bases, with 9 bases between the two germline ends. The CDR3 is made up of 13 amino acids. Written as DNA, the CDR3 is TGCAGTGCTAGAGGACAGGCATACACTGAAGCTTTCTTT. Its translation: CSARGQAYTEAFF.

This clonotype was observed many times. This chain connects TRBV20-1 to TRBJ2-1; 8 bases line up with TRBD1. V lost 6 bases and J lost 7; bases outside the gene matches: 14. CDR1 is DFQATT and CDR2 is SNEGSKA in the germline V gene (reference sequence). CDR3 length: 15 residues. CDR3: CSAPHTRTGRNEQFF. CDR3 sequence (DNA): TGCAGTGCCCCACACACCAGGACAGGGCGGAATGAGCAGTTCTTC.

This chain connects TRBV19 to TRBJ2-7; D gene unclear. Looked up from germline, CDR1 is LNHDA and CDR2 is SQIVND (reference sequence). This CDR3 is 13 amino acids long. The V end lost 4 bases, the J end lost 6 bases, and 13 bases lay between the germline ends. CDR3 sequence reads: CASSNPLGIEQYF. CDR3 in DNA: TGTGCCAGTAGTAACCCACTGGGCATCGAGCAGTACTTC.

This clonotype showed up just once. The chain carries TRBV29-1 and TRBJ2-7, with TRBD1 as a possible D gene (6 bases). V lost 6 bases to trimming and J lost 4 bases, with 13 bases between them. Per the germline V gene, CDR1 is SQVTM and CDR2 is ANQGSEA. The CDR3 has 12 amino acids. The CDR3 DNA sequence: TGCAGCGTAGCCAGGGGTATGTACGAGCAGTACTTC. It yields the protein CSVARGMYEQYF.

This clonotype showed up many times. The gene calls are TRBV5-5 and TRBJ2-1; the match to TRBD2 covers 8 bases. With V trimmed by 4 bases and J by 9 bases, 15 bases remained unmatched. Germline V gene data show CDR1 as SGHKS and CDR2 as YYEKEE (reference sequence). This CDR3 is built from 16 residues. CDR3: CASSVFRGGPVSEQFF. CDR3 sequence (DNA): TGTGCCAGCAGCGTATTCCGGGGGGGCCCTGTTAGTGAGCAGTTCTTC.

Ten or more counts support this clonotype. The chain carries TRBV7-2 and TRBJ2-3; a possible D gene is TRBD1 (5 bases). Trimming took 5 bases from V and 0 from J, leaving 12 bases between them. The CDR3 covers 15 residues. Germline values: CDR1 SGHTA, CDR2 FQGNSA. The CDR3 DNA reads TGTGCCAGCAGCCTAGGTGGACAAAGCACAGATACGCAGTATTTT. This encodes CASSLGGQSTDTQYF.

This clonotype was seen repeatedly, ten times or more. The CDR3 DNA follows: TGTGCCAGCAGTCGCGACAGGAGTGGGATTAGCAATCAGCCCCAGCATTTT. Translation gives CASSRDRSGISNQPQHF. The chain is built from TRBV7-2 and TRBJ1-5, with D perhaps TRBD1 (6 bases). This CDR3 region has 17 residues. Germline V gene data show CDR1 as SGHTA and CDR2 as FQGNSA. The V end was cut by 6 bases, the J end by 0 bases, with 18 bases between.

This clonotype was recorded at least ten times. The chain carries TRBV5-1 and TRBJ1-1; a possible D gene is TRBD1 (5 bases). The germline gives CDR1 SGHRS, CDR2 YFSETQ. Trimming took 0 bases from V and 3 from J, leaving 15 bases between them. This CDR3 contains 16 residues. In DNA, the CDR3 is TGCGCCAGCAGCTTGGGTGGCAGGGTGGGCGACACTGAAGCTTTCTTT. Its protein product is CASSLGGRVGDTEAFF. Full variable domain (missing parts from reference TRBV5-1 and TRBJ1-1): KAGVTQTPRYLIKTRGQQVTLSCSPISGHRSVSWYQQTPGQGLQFLFEYFSETQRNKGNFPGRFSGRQFSNSRSEMNVSTLELGDSALYLCASSLGGRVGDTEAFFGQGTRLTVV.

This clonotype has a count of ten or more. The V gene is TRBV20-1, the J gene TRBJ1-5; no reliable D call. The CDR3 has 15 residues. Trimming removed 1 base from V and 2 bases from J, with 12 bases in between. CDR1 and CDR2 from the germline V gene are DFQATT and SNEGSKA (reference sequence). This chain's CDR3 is CSARAAGRGNQPQHF. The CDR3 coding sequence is TGCAGTGCTAGAGCGGCCGGGCGGGGCAATCAGCCCCAGCATTTT.

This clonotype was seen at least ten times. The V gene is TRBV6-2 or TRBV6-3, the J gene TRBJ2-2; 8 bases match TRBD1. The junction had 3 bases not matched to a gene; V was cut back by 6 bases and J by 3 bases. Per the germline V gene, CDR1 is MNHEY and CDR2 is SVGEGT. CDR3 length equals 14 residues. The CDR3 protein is CASSGQGDTGELFF. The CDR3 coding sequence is TGTGCCAGCAGCGGACAGGGAGACACCGGGGAGCTGTTTTTT.

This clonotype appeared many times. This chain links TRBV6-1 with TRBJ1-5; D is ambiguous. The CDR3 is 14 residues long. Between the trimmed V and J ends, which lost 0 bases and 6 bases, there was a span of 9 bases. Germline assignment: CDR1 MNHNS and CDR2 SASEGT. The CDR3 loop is CASSEADAFQPQHF. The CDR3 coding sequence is TGTGCCAGCAGTGAAGCGGACGCGTTTCAGCCCCAGCATTTT.

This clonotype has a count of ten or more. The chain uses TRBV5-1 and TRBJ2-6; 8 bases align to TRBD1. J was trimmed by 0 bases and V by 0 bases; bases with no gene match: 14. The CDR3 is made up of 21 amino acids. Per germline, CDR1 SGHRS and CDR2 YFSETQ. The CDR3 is CASSLAKGQGAISSGANVLTF. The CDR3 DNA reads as TGCGCCAGCAGCTTGGCAAAGGGCCAGGGGGCTATCAGCTCTGGGGCCAACGTCCTGACTTTC.

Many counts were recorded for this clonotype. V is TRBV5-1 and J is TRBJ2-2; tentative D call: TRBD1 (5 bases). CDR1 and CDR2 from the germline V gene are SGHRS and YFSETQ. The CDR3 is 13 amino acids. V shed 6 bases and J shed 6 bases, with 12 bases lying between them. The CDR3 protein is CASKQGNPGELFF. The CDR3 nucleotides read TGCGCCAGCAAGCAGGGTAACCCCGGGGAGCTGTTTTTT.

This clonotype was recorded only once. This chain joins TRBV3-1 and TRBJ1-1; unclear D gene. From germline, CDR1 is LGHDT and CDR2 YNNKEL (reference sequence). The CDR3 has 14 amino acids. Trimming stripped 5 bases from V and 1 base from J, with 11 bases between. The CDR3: CASSKGSENTEAFF. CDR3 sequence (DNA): TGTGCCAGCAGCAAAGGGTCAGAGAACACTGAAGCTTTCTTT.

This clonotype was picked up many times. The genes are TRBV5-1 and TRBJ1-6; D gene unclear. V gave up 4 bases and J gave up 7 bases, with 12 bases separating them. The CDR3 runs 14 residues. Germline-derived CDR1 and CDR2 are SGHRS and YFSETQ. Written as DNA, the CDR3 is TGCGCCAGCAGCAACGCCAAGTCGAATTCACCCCTCCACTTT. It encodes CASSNAKSNSPLHF. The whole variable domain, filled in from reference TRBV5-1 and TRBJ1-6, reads KAGVTQTPRYLIKTRGQQVTLSCSPISGHRSVSWYQQTPGQGLQFLFEYFSETQRNKGNFPGRFSGRQFSNSRSEMNVSTLELGDSALYLCASSNAKSNSPLHFGNGTRLTVT.

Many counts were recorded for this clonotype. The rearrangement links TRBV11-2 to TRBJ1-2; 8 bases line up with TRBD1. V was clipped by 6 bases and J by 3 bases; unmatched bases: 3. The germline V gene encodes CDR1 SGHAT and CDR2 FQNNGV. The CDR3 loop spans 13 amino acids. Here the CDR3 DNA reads TGTGCCAGCAGTAGGACAGGGTACTATGGCTACACCTTC. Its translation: CASSRTGYYGYTF.

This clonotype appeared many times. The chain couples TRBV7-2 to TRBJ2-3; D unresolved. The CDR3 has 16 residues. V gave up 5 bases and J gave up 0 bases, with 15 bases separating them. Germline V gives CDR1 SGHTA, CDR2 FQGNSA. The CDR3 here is CASSAAGISSTDTQYF. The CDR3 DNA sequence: TGTGCCAGCAGCGCCGCTGGGATTTCTAGCACAGATACGCAGTATTTT.